This TCR beta chain was captured by sequencing in a study of human CD8 memory T cell subsets. Study-level points and caveats: This study sequenced only the T cell receptor beta chains and no others. When diversity was estimated with Chao1, stem-like memory T cells appeared more diverse than precursor exhausted T cells.

Researchers made TCR beta libraries via UMI-labeled 5' RACE. TCRdb reprocessed the 5' RACE reads and keeps a single row for each CDR3 protein, giving no DNA. The table for this sample gives about 11,000 distinct CDR3 sequences. Comment on this clonotype: No antigen is known for it.

CDR3 length: 15 residues. Germline V gives CDR1 LNHDA, CDR2 SQIVND (reference sequence). TSTEM cells were defined as CCR7+ PD-1- TIGIT- CD8+ memory cells. The specimen sequenced was CD8+ stem-like memory T cells (TSCM and TCM) sorted from PBMCs. Subset given: stem-like memory CD8 T cells (TSTEM), CCR7+ PD-1- TIGIT-. The TCR originated in a human donor in good health. The chain carries TRBV19 and TRBJ1-5; the D call of TRBD1 rests on TCRdb alone, since no DNA is present to check it. CDR3 loop: CASSSGTASNQPQHF. Filled out from reference TRBV19 and TRBJ1-5, the complete variable domain reads DGGITQSPKYLFRKEGQNVTLSCEQNLNHDAMYWYRQDPGQGLRLIYYSQIVNDFQKGDIAEGYSVSREKKESFPLTVTSAQKNPTAFYLCASSSGTASNQPQHFGDGTRLSIL.